This T cell receptor beta chain originates from a study of cytomegalovirus exposure and HLA in healthy donors (dated by TCRdb to 2016 to 2017). Regarding the study in general: A later analysis indicated that the 120 validation repertoires were generated on the platform also employed for the roughly 730 repertoires of the first cohort. Besides the first cohort of approximately 710 subjects, a separate validation cohort made up of over 95 different subjects was used. To predict cytomegalovirus infection status, the study brought together high-throughput TCR immunosequencing, statistical association of individual TCRs with disease status, and machine learning. The study aimed to test whether cataloging public T cell receptors could reveal signatures of past pathogen exposure.

The donors belonged to the validation cohort of about 110 subjects, which was separate from the roughly 700-subject first cohort. The library was prepared using the immunoSEQ multiplex PCR assay. The authors' pipeline ran thus. A statistical classification framework was developed to diagnose cytomegalovirus status using the catalog of TCR beta chain sequences. Entries here come from immuneACCESS through TCRdb and include only in-frame sequences with V and J called. Some clones fail to appear in such tables; in the studies checked, an unresolved V gene covers under half of the shortfall, and the cause of the remainder is unknown. That table is the source of V, J and clone size, and D and trimming were worked out from the DNA. Here the sample has 200,000 to 250,000 clones; approximately 84% occur a single time. Of the sample, around 11% is held by the ten largest clones. V gives up 3 bases and J gives up 0 bases, and the segment between their germline ends measures 8 bases. Based on the germline V gene, the CDR1 and CDR2 sequences are MDHEN and SYDVKM. Spanning cysteine to phenylalanine, the CDR3 consists of 15 amino acids. Solely the CDR3 DNA is kept, with 45 bases framed from the first base.

As for this clone: It has no known antigen specificity. No per-base quality is available; no much larger clone lies one base away.

General findings and caveats noted by the study authors: In both the original and validation cohorts, the classifier was reported to diagnose cytomegalovirus status with high specificity and sensitivity. In vitro tests confirmed that three of the cytomegalovirus-associated TCR beta chains recognize cytomegalovirus antigens. Across donors, most TCR sequences were observed very rarely, whereas some public TCRs were present in many individuals. The authors suggested that the approach could potentially be extended to other disease states and immunological phenotypes. A total of about 150 TCR beta chains were listed by the study as associated with cytomegalovirus. A later analysis found that TCRs clustered in the first cohort also tended to co-occur in the roughly 120 validation repertoires, with 94% of cluster scores above 0. All 110 or so repertoires were used to score co-occurrence in the validation cohort in a later analysis, because that analysis had no HLA typing for the cohort.

The origin of this receptor is a man younger than 30 in good health and CMV-seropositive. This sequence uses TRBV28 and TRBJ2-2; the D gene cannot be resolved reliably. The sample taken for sequencing was PBMCs. The nucleotides read TGTGCCAGCAGTTTCGGCTCCGCGAACACCGGGGAGCTGTTTTTT. Its product reads: CASSFGSANTGELFF.